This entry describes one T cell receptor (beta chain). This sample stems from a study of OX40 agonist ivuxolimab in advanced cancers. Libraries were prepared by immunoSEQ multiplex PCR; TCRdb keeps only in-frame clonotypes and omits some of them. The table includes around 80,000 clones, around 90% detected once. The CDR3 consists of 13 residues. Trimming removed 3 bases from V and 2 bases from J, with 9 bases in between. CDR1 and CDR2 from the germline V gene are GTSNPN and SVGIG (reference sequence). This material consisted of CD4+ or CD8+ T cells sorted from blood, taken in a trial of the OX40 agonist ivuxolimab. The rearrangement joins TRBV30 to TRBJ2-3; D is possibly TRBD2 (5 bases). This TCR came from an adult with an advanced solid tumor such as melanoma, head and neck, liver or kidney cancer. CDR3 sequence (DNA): TGTGCCTGGAGCGGACTTTTCACAGATACGCAGTATTTT. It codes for CAWSGLFTDTQYF.